Below, 9 T cell receptor beta chains from the same sample are listed, as sequenced in a study of CD4+ T cells in melanoma. The data were produced by immunoSEQ multiplex PCR, yet TCRdb's version contains in-frame clones alone and is incomplete. The sample carries some 4,000 clones, 60% to 75% recorded once. Sequenced: tumor tissue. Every receptor here comes from a human donor with melanoma.

The chain employs TRBV28 and TRBJ2-7, with 7 bases matching TRBD2. CDR1 is MDHEN and CDR2 is SYDVKM in the germline V gene. V shed 8 bases, J shed 6 bases, and the junction held 25 bases outside the gene matches. CDR3 length: 18 residues. CDR3 DNA sequence: TGTGCCAGCCCACCGGCGGCGGGAGTCTCCCACCCCCCCTTCGAGCAGTACTTC. The encoded protein is CASPPAAGVSHPPFEQYF.

This chain links TRBV10-3 with TRBJ2-2; TRBD1 aligns across 9 bases. There are 14 residues in the CDR3. Germline-derived CDR1 and CDR2 are ENHRY and SYGVKD. Losses at the gene ends were 6 bases for V and 4 bases for J; bases not matched to a gene: 3. CDR3 loop: CAIRGQGSTGELFF. CDR3 coding DNA: TGTGCCATCAGAGGACAGGGGAGCACCGGGGAGCTGTTTTTT.

In nucleotides, the CDR3 is TGTGCCACCAGCAGAGATCTGGAACGGGATGAGGAAGATACGCAGTATTTT. Translation: CATSRDLERDEEDTQYF. The V and J genes are TRBV15 and TRBJ2-3, with D maybe TRBD2 (5 bases). The germline gives CDR1 LNHNV, CDR2 YYDKDF (reference sequence). Trimming removed 0 bases at V and 5 bases at J, with 18 bases between. CDR3 length: 17 amino acids.

CDR3 region: CASSVQAQYGYTF. The CDR3 DNA reads as TGTGCCAGCAGTGTACAGGCTCAATATGGCTACACCTTC. The genes are TRBV2 and TRBJ1-2; D possibly corresponds to TRBD1 (5 bases). CDR3 length equals 13 residues. CDR1 SNHLY and CDR2 FYNNEI come from the germline V gene. Trimming removed 4 bases at V and 5 bases at J, with 11 bases between.

This clone was counted only a few times. The V gene is TRBV28, the J gene TRBJ2-7, with TRBD1 identical over 9 bases. V dropped 5 bases and J dropped 1; count of bases not matched to a gene: 6. The germline gives CDR1 MDHEN, CDR2 SYDVKM. The CDR3 has 15 amino acids. The CDR3 sequence: CASSHSGTGSYEQYF. As DNA, the CDR3 is TGTGCCAGCAGTCATTCCGGGACAGGGTCCTACGAGCAGTACTTC.

This chain joins TRBV4-1 and TRBJ2-1; a weak D match, TRBD2 (6 bases). CDR3 length equals 13 residues. Germline CDR1 and CDR2: MGHRA and YSYEKL. The V and J ends lost 4 bases and 3 bases respectively, with 7 bases between them. The CDR3 loop is CASSRDFYNEQFF. In DNA form, the CDR3 reads TGCGCCAGCAGCCGGGACTTCTACAATGAGCAGTTCTTC.

The chain links TRBV7-3 to TRBJ2-5; 14 bases are a match to TRBD2. The CDR3 length is 17 residues. Per germline, CDR1 SGHTA and CDR2 FQGTGA. The ends lost 5 bases at V and 3 bases at J; junction bases unmatched: 8. As DNA, the CDR3 is TGTGCCAGCAGCCCAGGACTAGCGGGGGGTTCTAAAGAGACCCAGTACTTC. The encoded protein is CASSPGLAGGSKETQYF.

The chain combines TRBV5-6 with TRBJ1-3, with 8 bases aligning to TRBD1. Per germline, CDR1 SGHDT and CDR2 YYEEEE. The V segment lost 4 bases and the J segment 10 bases; nucleotides outside the gene matches: 4. The length of the CDR3 is 12 residues. CDR3 nucleotides: TGTGCCAGCAGCCCCGGGACAGGAACCATATATTTT. It translates to CASSPGTGTIYF. The full variable domain, its missing parts supplied by reference TRBV5-6 and TRBJ1-3, is DAGVTQSPTHLIKTRGQQVTLRCSPKSGHDTVSWYQQALGQGPQFIFQYYEEEERQRGNFPDRFSGHQFPNYSSELNVNALLLGDSALYLCASSPGTGTIYFGEGSWLTVV.

V is TRBV6-5 and J is TRBJ1-1, with 7 bases that match TRBD1. With 0 bases clipped from V and 9 bases from J, the junction kept 10 bases outside the gene matches. Germline CDR1 reads MNHEY; CDR2 reads SVGAGI. The CDR3 has 15 amino acids. The CDR3 loop reads CASSYSEWQGEKAFF. CDR3 DNA sequence: TGTGCCAGCAGTTACTCGGAATGGCAGGGGGAGAAAGCTTTCTTT.